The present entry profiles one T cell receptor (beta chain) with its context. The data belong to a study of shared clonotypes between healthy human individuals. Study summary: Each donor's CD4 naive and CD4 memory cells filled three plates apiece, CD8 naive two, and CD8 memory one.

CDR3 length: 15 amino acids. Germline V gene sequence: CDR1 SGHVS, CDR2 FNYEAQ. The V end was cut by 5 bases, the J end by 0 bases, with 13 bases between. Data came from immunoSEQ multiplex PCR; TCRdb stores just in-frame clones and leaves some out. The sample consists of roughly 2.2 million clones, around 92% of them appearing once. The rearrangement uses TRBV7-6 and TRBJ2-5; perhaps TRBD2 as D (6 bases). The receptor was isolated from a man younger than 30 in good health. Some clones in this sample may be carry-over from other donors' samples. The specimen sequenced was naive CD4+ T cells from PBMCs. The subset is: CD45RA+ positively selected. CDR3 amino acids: CASSHGEANQETQYF. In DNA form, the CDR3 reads TGTGCCAGCAGCCACGGGGAGGCGAACCAAGAGACCCAGTACTTC.